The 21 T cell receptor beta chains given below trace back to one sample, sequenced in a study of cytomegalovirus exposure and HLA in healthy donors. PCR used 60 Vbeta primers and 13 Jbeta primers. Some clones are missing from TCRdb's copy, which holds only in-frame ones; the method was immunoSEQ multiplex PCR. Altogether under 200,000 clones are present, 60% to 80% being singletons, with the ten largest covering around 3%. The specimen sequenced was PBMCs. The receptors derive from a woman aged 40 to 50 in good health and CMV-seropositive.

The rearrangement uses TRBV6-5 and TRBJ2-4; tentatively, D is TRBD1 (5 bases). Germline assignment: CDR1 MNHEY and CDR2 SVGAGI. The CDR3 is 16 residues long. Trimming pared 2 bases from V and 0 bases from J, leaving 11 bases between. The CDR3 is CASSYRDSLAKNIQYF. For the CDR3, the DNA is TGTGCCAGCAGTTACCGCGACAGTTTAGCCAAAAACATTCAGTACTTC.

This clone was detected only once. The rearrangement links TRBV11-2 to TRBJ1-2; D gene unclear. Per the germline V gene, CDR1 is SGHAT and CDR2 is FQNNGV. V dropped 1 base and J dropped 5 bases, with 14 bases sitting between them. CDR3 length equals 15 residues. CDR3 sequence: CASSLGPGIGYGYTF. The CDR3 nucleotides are TGTGCCAGCAGCTTAGGACCGGGGATCGGGTATGGCTACACCTTC.

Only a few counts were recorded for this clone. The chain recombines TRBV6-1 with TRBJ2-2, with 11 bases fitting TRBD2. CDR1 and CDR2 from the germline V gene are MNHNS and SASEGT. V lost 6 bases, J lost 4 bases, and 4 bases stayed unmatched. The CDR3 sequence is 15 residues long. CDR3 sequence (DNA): TGTGCCAGCAGCGCCGGACTAGCGGGCACCGGGGAGCTGTTTTTT. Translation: CASSAGLAGTGELFF.

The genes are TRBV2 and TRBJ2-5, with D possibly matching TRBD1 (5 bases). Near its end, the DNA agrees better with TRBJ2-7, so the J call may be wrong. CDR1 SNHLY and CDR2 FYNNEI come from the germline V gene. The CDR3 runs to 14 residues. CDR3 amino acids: CASSGPRQTYEQYF. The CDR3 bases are TGTGCCAGCAGTGGTCCCCGACAGACCTACGAGCAGTACTTC.

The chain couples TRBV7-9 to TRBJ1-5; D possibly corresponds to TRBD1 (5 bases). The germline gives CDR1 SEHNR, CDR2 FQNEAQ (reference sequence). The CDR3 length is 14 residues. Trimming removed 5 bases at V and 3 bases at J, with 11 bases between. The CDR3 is CASSLGTYNQPQHF. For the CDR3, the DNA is TGTGCCAGCAGCCTGGGGACTTACAATCAGCCCCAGCATTTT. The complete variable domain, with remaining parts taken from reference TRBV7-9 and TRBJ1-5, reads DTGVSQNPRHKITKRGQNVTFRCDPISEHNRLYWYRQTLGQGPEFLTYFQNEAQLEKSRLLSDRFSAERPKGSFSTLEIQRTEQGDSAMYLCASSLGTYNQPQHFGDGTRLSIL.

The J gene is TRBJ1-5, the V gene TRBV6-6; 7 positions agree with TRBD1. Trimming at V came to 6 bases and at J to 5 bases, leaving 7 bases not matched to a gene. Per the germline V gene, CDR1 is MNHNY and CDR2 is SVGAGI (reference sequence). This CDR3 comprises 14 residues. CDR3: CASSSQGTYQPQHF. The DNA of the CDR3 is TGTGCCAGCAGCTCACAGGGGACTTATCAGCCCCAGCATTTT.

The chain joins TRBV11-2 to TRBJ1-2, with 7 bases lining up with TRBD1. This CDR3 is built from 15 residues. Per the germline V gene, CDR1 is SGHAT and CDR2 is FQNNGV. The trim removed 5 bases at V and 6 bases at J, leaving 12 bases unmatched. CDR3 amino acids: CASSLRVARGDGYTF. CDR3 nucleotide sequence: TGTGCCAGCAGCCTACGCGTGGCCAGGGGGGATGGCTACACCTTC.

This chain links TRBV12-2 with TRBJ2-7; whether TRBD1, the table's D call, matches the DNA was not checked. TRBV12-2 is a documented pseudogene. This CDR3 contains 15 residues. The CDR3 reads CASRTPQGAGHEQYF. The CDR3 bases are TGTGCAAGTCGCACCCCTCAGGGGGCCGGGCACGAGCAGTACTTC.

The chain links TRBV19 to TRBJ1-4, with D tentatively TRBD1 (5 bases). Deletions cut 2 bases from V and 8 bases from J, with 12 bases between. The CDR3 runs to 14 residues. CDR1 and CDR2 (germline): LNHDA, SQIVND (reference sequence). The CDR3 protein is CASSIRGDSEKLFF. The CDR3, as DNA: TGTGCCAGTAGTATACGGGGGGACTCGGAAAAACTGTTTTTT.

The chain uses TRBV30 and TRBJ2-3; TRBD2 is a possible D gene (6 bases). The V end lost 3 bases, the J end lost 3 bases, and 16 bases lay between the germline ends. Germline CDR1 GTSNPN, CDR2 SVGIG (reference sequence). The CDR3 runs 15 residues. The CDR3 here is CAWSPGLRGTDTQYF. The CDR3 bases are TGTGCCTGGAGCCCGGGGTTGCGGGGAACAGATACGCAGTATTTT. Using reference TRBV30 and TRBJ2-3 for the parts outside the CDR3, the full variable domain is SQTIHQWPATLVQPVGSPLSLECTVEGTSNPNLYWYRQAAGRGLQLLFYSVGIGQISSEVPQNLSASRPQDRQFILSSKKLLLSDSGFYLCAWSPGLRGTDTQYFGPGTRLTVL.

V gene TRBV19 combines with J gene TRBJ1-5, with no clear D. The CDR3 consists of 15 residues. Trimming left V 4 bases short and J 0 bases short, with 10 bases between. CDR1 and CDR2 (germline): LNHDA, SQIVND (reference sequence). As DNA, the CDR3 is TGTGCCAGTAGTAGGTCCGACTATAGCAATCAGCCCCAGCATTTT. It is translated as CASSRSDYSNQPQHF.

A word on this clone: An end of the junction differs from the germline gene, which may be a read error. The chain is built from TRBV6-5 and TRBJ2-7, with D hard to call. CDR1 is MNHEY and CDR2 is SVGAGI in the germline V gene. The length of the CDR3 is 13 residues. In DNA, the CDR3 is TGTGCCAGCAGTGACTCGAGCTCCTACGAGCAGTACTTC. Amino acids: CASSDSSSYEQYF.

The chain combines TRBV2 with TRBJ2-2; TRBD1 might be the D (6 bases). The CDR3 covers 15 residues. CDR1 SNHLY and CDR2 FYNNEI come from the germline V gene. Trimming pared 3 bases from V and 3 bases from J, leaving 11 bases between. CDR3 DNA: TGTGCCAGCAGTGATCAGGCAGGGGACACCGGGGAGCTGTTTTTT. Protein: CASSDQAGDTGELFF.

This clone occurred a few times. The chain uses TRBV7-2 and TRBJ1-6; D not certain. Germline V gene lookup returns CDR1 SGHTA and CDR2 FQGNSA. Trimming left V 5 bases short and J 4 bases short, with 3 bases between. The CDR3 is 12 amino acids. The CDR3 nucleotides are TGTGCCAGCAGCCTTTATAATTCACCCCTCCACTTT. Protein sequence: CASSLYNSPLHF. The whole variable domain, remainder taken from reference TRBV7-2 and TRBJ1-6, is GAGVSQSPSNKVTEKGKDVELRCDPISGHTALYWYRQSLGQGLEFLIYFQGNSAPDKSGLPSDRFSAERTGGSVSTLTIQRTQQEDSAVYLCASSLYNSPLHFGNGTRLTVT.

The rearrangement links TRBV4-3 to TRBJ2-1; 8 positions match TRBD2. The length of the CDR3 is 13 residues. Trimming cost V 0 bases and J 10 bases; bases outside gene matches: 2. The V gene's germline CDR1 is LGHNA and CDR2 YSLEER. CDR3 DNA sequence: TGCGCCAGCAGCCAAGATAGCGGGGCCGAGCAGTTCTTC. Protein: CASSQDSGAEQFF.

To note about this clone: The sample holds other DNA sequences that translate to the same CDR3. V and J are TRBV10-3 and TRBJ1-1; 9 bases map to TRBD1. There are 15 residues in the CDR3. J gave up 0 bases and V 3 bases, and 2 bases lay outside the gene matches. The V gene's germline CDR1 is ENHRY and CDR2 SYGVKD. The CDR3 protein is CAISDGTGMNTEAFF. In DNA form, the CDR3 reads TGTGCCATCAGTGATGGGACAGGGATGAACACTGAAGCTTTCTTT.

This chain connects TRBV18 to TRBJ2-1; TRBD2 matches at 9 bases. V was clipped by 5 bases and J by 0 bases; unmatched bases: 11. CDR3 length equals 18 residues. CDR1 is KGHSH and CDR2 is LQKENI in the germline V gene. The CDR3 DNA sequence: TGTGCCAGCTCAGTCAAGGAGACTAGCGGTAGCTCCTACAATGAGCAGTTCTTC. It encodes CASSVKETSGSSYNEQFF.

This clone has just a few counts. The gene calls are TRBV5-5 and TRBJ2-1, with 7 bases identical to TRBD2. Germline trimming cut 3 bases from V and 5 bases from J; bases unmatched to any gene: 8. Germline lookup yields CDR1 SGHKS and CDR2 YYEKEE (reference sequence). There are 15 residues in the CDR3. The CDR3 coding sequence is TGTGCCAGCAGCTCCGGAACTAGCGATCACAATGAGCAGTTCTTC. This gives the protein CASSSGTSDHNEQFF.

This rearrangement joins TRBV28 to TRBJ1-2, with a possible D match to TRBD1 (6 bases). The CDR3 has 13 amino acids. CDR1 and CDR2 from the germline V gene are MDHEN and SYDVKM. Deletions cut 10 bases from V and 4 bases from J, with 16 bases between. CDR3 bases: TGTGCCACCCTCTCAGGGGCGGGCTATGGCTACACCTTC. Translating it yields CATLSGAGYGYTF.

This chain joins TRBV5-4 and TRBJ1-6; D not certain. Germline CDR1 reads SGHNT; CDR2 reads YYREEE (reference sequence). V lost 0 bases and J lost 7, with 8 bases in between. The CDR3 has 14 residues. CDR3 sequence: CASSLESGNSPLHF. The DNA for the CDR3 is TGTGCCAGCAGCTTGGAATCGGGGAATTCACCCCTCCACTTT.

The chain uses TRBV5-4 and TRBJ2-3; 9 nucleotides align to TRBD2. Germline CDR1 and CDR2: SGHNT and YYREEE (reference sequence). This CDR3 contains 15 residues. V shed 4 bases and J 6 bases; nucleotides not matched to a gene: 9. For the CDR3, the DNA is TGTGCCAGCAGCGCGCCCGGGACTAGCTTTGATACGCAGTATTTT. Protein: CASSAPGTSFDTQYF. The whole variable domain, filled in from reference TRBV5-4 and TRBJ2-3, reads ETGVTQSPTHLIKTRGQQVTLRCSSQSGHNTVSWYQQALGQGPQFIFQYYREEENGRGNFPPRFSGLQFPNYSSELNVNALELDDSALYLCASSAPGTSFDTQYFGPGTRLTVL.